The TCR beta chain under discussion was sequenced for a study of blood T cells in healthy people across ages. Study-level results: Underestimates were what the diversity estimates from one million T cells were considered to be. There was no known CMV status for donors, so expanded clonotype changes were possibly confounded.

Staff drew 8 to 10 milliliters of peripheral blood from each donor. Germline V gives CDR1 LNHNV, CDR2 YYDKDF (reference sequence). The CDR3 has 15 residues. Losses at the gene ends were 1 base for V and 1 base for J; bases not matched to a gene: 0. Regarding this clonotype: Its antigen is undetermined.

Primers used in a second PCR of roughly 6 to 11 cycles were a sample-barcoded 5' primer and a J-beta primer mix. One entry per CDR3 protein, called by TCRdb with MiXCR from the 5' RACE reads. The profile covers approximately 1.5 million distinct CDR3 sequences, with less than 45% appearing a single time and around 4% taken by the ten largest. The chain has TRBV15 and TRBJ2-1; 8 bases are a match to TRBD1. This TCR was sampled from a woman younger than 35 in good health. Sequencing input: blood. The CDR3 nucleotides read TGTGCCACCAGCAGAGGGACAGGGTCCTACAATGAGCAGTTCTTC. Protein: CATSRGTGSYNEQFF. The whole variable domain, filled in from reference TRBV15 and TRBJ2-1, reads DAMVIQNPRYQVTQFGKPVTLSCSQTLNHNVMYWYQQKSSQAPKLLFHYYDKDFNNEADTPDNFQSRRPNTSFCFLDIRSPGLGDTAMYLCATSRGTGSYNEQFFGPGTRLTVL.